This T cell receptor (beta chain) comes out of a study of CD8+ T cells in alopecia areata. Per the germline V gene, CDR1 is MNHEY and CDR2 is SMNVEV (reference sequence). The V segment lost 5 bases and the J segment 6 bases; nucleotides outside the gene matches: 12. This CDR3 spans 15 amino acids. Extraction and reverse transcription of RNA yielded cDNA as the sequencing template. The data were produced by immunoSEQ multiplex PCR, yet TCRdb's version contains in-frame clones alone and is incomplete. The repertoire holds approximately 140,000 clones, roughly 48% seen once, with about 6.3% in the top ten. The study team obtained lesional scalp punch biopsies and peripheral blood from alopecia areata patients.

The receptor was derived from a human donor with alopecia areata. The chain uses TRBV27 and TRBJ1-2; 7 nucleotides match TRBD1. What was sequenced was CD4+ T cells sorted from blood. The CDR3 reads CASSPTVNRGHGYTF. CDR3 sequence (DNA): TGTGCCAGCAGTCCCACCGTTAACAGGGGCCATGGCTACACCTTC.